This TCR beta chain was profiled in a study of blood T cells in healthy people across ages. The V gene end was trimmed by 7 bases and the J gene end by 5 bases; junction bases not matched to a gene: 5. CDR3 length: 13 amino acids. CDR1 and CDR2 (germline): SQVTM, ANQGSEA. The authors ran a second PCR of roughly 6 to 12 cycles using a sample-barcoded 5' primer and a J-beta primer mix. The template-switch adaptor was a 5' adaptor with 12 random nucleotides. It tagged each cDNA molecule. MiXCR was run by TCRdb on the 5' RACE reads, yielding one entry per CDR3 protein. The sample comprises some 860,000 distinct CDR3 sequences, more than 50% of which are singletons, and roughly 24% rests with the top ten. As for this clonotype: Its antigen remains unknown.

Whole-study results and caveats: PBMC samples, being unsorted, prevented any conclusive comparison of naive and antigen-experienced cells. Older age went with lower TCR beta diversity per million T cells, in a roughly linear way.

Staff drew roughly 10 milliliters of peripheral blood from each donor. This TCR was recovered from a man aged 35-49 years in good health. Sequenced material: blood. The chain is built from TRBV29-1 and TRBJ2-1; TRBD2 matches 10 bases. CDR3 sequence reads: CSGSGGKDNEQFF. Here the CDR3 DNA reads TGCAGCGGTAGCGGGGGGAAAGACAATGAGCAGTTCTTC.